One sample yielded the 10 T cell receptor beta chains listed below, sequenced in a study of Graves' ophthalmopathy and Graves' hyperthyroidism. RNA transcripts were the source from which TCR beta CDR3 regions were amplified. HTBI primers primed a first-round RT-PCR, and a second-round multiplex PCR followed. A single record per CDR3 protein comes from TCRdb applying MiXCR to the multiplex PCR reads. Altogether 200,000 to 250,000 distinct CDR3 sequences are present, around 45% being singletons, with the ten largest covering roughly 50%. Sequencing used peripheral blood. Receptor source: an adult man with Graves' ophthalmopathy.

V gene TRBV5-8 combines with J gene TRBJ2-6; TRBD1 aligns across 7 bases. From germline, CDR1 is SGHTS and CDR2 YDEGEE. This CDR3 has 16 residues. With 4 bases clipped from V and 4 bases from J, the junction kept 8 bases outside the gene matches. In DNA form, the CDR3 reads TGTGCCAGCAGCCTTCGACAGGGAACAGGGGCCAACGTCCTGACTTTC. Protein: CASSLRQGTGANVLTF.

The sample holds many counts of this clonotype. The J gene is TRBJ1-4, the V gene TRBV25-1; possibly TRBD1 for D (5 bases). V was shortened by 6 bases and J by 8 bases, with 22 bases between the two germline ends. The CDR3 extends over 16 amino acids. Germline CDR1 reads MGHDK; CDR2 reads SYGVNS. CDR3 nucleotide sequence: TGTGCCAGCAGCCTCCCCGGGGGAGTCCGAGGGGAAAAACTGTTTTTT. Translation gives CASSLPGGVRGEKLFF.

This rearrangement joins TRBV7-6 to TRBJ1-6; weak D call: TRBD1 (5 bases). V gave up 1 base and J gave up 7 bases, with 8 bases separating them. This CDR3 contains 14 residues. Germline values: CDR1 SGHVS, CDR2 FNYEAQ. This CDR3 is CASSLVRDNSPLHF. The CDR3 DNA sequence: TGTGCCAGCAGCTTAGTAAGGGACAATTCACCCCTCCACTTT.

This clonotype was observed a few times. The CDR3 DNA reads TGTGCCAGCAGCTTAGTGGGGACAGGGGCCTACGAGCAGTACTTC. Its translation: CASSLVGTGAYEQYF. The gene calls are TRBV7-3 and TRBJ2-7, with TRBD1 matching over 10 bases. The CDR3 is 15 amino acids. Germline CDR1 is SGHTA and CDR2 is FQGTGA. After removal of 2 bases from V and 2 bases from J, the junction contained 3 bases not matched to a gene.

This clonotype showed up just a few times. V gene TRBV12-3 or TRBV12-4 combines with J gene TRBJ2-5; 11 bases are shared with TRBD2. The CDR3 sequence is 16 residues long. V gave up 1 base and J gave up 5 bases; unmatched junction bases: 6. The CDR3 DNA reads TGTGCCAGCAGTTTAGGTCCCCTAGCGGGGGGTGAGACCCAGTACTTC. It codes for CASSLGPLAGGETQYF.

The J gene is TRBJ1-1, the V gene TRBV29-1, with D maybe TRBD1 (5 bases). Between the trimmed V and J ends, which lost 2 bases and 1 base, there was a span of 8 bases. CDR3 size: 13 residues. Germline V gives CDR1 SQVTM, CDR2 ANQGSEA. This chain's CDR3 is CSVEKGRNTEAFF. The CDR3 DNA reads as TGCAGCGTTGAAAAGGGGAGGAACACTGAAGCTTTCTTT.

V gene TRBV10-3 combines with J gene TRBJ1-3; D ambiguous. CDR1 ENHRY and CDR2 SYGVKD come from the germline V gene. This CDR3 has 14 residues. Between the trimmed V and J ends, which lost 0 bases and 0 bases, there was a span of 3 bases. The CDR3 region has the DNA TGTGCCATCAGTGAGTCCCTCTCTGGAAACACCATATATTTT. The encoded protein is CAISESLSGNTIYF.

The gene calls are TRBV7-8 and TRBJ2-6, with D possibly being TRBD1 (5 bases). Germline loops: CDR1 SGHVS, CDR2 FQNEAQ. CDR3 size: 15 residues. The V gene lost 5 bases and the J gene lost 11 bases, with 19 bases spanning the gap. The CDR3: CASSQGSAGNYVLTF. The CDR3 region has the DNA TGTGCCAGCAGCCAAGGGTCAGCAGGGAACTACGTCCTGACTTTC. Using reference TRBV7-8 and TRBJ2-6 for the parts outside the CDR3, the full variable domain is GAGVSQSPRYKVAKRGQDVALRCDPISGHVSLFWYQQALGQGPEFLTYFQNEAQLDKSGLPSDRFFAERPEGSVSTLKIQRTQQEDSAVYLCASSQGSAGNYVLTFGAGSRLTVL.

The sample holds many counts of this clonotype. The chain is built from TRBV12-3 or TRBV12-4 and TRBJ1-6, with 7 bases identical to TRBD1. The CDR3 has 13 residues. With 5 bases clipped from V and 10 bases from J, the junction kept 5 bases outside the gene matches. CDR3 in DNA: TGTGCCAGCAGTGCCCACAGGGGATCACCCCTCCACTTT. It specifies CASSAHRGSPLHF.

This clonotype turned up a few times. V gene TRBV5-4 combines with J gene TRBJ1-4; TRBD1 might be the D (5 bases). The CDR3 consists of 13 residues. The germline gives CDR1 SGHNT, CDR2 YYREEE (reference sequence). V dropped 4 bases and J dropped 4 bases, with 8 bases sitting between them. The CDR3 nucleotides read TGTGCCAGCAGCGCGACAGTTAATGAAAAACTGTTTTTT. It encodes CASSATVNEKLFF.